One sample yielded the 5 T cell receptor beta chains listed below, sequenced in a study of shared clonotypes between healthy human individuals. Measured with immunoSEQ multiplex PCR; TCRdb has only the in-frame clones, and not every one. The data hold over 850,000 clones, with around 78% observed a single time. The sequenced sample was memory CD4+ T cells from PBMCs. Subset indicated: CD45RA-negative fraction. Receptors originate from a man younger than 35 in good health. Some clones in this sample may be carry-over from other donors' samples.

This chain connects TRBV2 to TRBJ2-7, with D perhaps matching TRBD2 (5 bases). Per germline, CDR1 SNHLY and CDR2 FYNNEI. CDR3 size: 12 residues. Trimming cost V 5 bases and J 2 bases, with 7 bases left between them. In DNA form, the CDR3 reads TGTGCCAGCAGTTACGGGACCTACGAGCAGTACTTC. It translates to CASSYGTYEQYF.

This clone appeared once. This chain connects TRBV2 to TRBJ1-2, with 9 bases fitting TRBD1. Germline CDR1 is SNHLY and CDR2 is FYNNEI. The CDR3 spans 15 residues. J gave up 8 bases and V 6 bases, and 13 bases lay outside the gene matches. DNA for the CDR3: TGTGCCAGCAGAATACAGGGGGCGCGGGCAGAGGGCTACACCTTC. Protein product: CASRIQGARAEGYTF.

This clone was seen a few times. V and J are TRBV4-1 and TRBJ1-1; TRBD1 agrees at 10 bases. This CDR3 has 15 residues. Germline V gene sequence: CDR1 MGHRA, CDR2 YSYEKL. J lost 3 bases, V lost 5 bases, and 6 bases had no gene match. The CDR3 is CASSMDRGRDTEAFF. In DNA, the CDR3 is TGCGCCAGCAGCATGGACAGGGGGAGGGACACTGAAGCTTTCTTT.

This clone was detected ten times or more. The V gene is TRBV4-1, the J gene TRBJ2-7, with D possibly called TRBD1 or TRBD2 (5 bases each). CDR1 is MGHRA, CDR2 YSYEKL, per germline. The CDR3 spans 13 residues. The ends were cut back, 6 bases at V and 6 bases at J, with 15 bases in the middle. The CDR3 is CASRRDLNSEQYF. The CDR3 nucleotides read TGCGCCAGCAGAAGGGACCTCAATTCCGAGCAGTACTTC.

The chain employs TRBV5-1 and TRBJ1-2, with 9 bases lining up with TRBD1. The ends lost 3 bases at V and 5 bases at J; junction bases unmatched: 8. There are 15 residues in the CDR3. Germline V gene sequence: CDR1 SGHRS, CDR2 YFSETQ. CDR3 nucleotides: TGCGCCAGCAGCTCAGGACAGGGGACCCATTATGGCTACACCTTC. It translates to CASSSGQGTHYGYTF.